This TCR beta chain was recorded in a study of OX40 agonist ivuxolimab in advanced cancers. About the research overall: Patients with hepatocellular carcinoma, melanoma, renal cell or head and neck cancer made up the dose-escalation patients.

This CDR3 spans 15 amino acids. Germline lookup yields CDR1 SGHTA and CDR2 FQGNSA. V was pared by 2 bases and J by 8 bases, with 6 bases of the junction left unmatched. Comments on this clone: Its matching antigen is unknown. The identical CDR3 is also encoded by other nucleotide sequences in the sample.

Findings and caveats of the study: On average, a greater number of expanded clones characterised CD8+ T cells relative to CD4+.

TCRdb's copy holds only in-frame clones and misses some; the assay was immunoSEQ multiplex PCR. The sample holds roughly 56,000 clones, 84% seen once. The J gene is TRBJ1-6, the V gene TRBV7-2; 7 nucleotides agree with TRBD1. This clonotype originated in an adult with an advanced solid tumor such as melanoma, head and neck, liver or kidney cancer. The sample in question was CD4+ or CD8+ T cells sorted from blood, obtained in a trial of the OX40 agonist ivuxolimab. The CDR3 region is CASSLQGDSYSPLHF. The CDR3 DNA reads TGTGCCAGCAGCTTACAGGGGGACAGTTATTCACCCCTCCACTTT.